The text below deals with one T cell receptor (beta chain). The data were taken from a study of control samples from healthy donors and cancer patients. Data came from immunoSEQ multiplex PCR; TCRdb stores just in-frame clones and leaves some out. The sample contains roughly 73,000 clones, 85% to 95% of which appear only once. Material for sequencing was blood. This receptor was obtained from a woman in her fifties or sixties in good health.

This CDR3 is CASSGYLTDTQYF. CDR3 DNA: TGCGCCAGCAGTGGATACCTCACAGATACGCAGTATTTT. The rearrangement joins TRBV10-1 to TRBJ2-3; D is ambiguous. Germline values: CDR1 WNHNN, CDR2 SYGVQD (reference sequence). The CDR3 consists of 13 residues. The germline V and J ends were trimmed by 4 bases and 2 bases, with 7 bases remaining between them.